This T cell receptor (beta chain) was captured in a study of blood T cell repertoires in COVID-19. Study information: T cells, B-cell-depleted T cells, or PBMCs provided the cDNA or gDNA that served as material.

The repertoire was sequenced with immunoSEQ multiplex PCR; TCRdb's copy has only in-frame clones and lacks some. Here the sample spans about 200,000 clones, over 60% being singletons. V lost 4 bases, J lost 0 bases, and 8 bases stayed unmatched. Germline values: CDR1 KGHDR, CDR2 SFDVKD. CDR3 length: 16 residues. The sample comprised peripheral blood. The receptor was derived from a woman between 70 and 85 years old with acute or convalescent COVID-19. V is TRBV24-1 and J is TRBJ2-7; 7 bases are shared with TRBD2. This CDR3 is CATSDTRAGPSYEQYF. The DNA for the CDR3 is TGTGCCACCAGTGACACCCGAGCGGGGCCCTCCTACGAGCAGTACTTC.